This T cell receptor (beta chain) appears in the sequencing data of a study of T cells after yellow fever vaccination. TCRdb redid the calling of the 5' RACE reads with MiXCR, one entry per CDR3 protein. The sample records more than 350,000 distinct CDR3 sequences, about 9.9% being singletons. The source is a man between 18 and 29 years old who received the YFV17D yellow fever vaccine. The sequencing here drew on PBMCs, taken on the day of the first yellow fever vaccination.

The CDR3 here is CSARANEQFF. CDR3 coding DNA: TGCAGTGCTAGAGCCAATGAGCAGTTCTTC. The V and J genes are TRBV20-1 and TRBJ2-1, with D uncertain. CDR1 is DFQATT, CDR2 SNEGSKA, per germline (reference sequence). The CDR3 contains 10 residues. Trimming stripped 1 base from V and 6 bases from J, with 1 base between.